This TCR beta chain was profiled in a study of blood T cell repertoires in COVID-19. About the research overall: COVID-19 samples collected from the United States, Italy and Spain covered acute and convalescent phases. From T cells, B-cell-depleted T cells, or PBMCs came the material, which was cDNA or gDNA.

V shed 0 bases and J shed 2 bases, with 33 bases lying between them. This CDR3 comprises 23 residues. In the authors' methods: The authors estimated nucleated cell counts from reference gene primer amplification. Some clones are missing from TCRdb's copy, which holds only in-frame ones; the method was immunoSEQ multiplex PCR. Clone size and V and J calls were adopted from that table, with D and trimming inferred from the DNA. The repertoire holds roughly 300,000 clones, with around 87% as singletons. The chain has TRBV23-1 and TRBJ2-3; a possible D gene is TRBD2 (6 bases). TRBV23-1 is designated an ORF whose function remains uncertain. Specimen: peripheral blood. This clonotype originated in a woman aged 45-59 years who had recovered from COVID-19. CDR3 in DNA: TGCGCCAGCAGTCAATCAGGAGGGGCCCCCAGTCTTTTTGGCGTTGGGGACACAGATACGCAGTATTTT. Translated: CASSQSGGAPSLFGVGDTDTQYF.